These T cell receptor beta chains were read from a single sample in a study of patients and donors after allogeneic stem cell transplantation. TCRdb used MiXCR to reprocess the RT-PCR reads, holding one entry per CDR3 protein. This sample has under 200,000 distinct CDR3 sequences, with 24% found just once. Specimen: blood, either unsorted or a sorted T cell fraction (not recorded which). These receptors came from a human donor who was either an allogeneic HSCT recipient or a stem cell or donor lymphocyte infusion donor (not recorded which). It is not recorded whose cells these are; they may come from a transplant donor. Each CDR3 is given with its conserved first and last residue. The order of the fields is V gene, clone size, J gene, D gene, CDR3 DNA, CDR3 protein. The D gene is left open where the match is weak. Clone size appears in some rows only: once, few, many, or a class for an expanded clone.

TRBV29-1	-	TRBJ2-7	-	TGCAGCGTTGCCCAGAGGCCTCCCGCCTACGAGCAGTACTTC	CSVAQRPPAYEQYF
TRBV6-5	few	TRBJ1-5	-	TGTGCCAGCAGCCCCTCTCAGGGGTCAGATCAGCCCCAGCATTTT	CASSPSQGSDQPQHF
TRBV18	-	TRBJ1-1	-	TGTGCCAGCTCACCAAACAGGGACTCTGAAGCTTTCTTT	CASSPNRDSEAFF
TRBV7-8	-	TRBJ2-3	-	TGTGCCAGCAGCTTAGATTTTAGGCCAGATACGCAGTATTTT	CASSLDFRPDTQYF
TRBV29-1	many	TRBJ1-1	-	TGCAGCGTTGCTTTCCAGGCGGTGAACACTGAAGCTTTCTTT	CSVAFQAVNTEAFF
TRBV12-3/TRBV12-4	few	TRBJ1-2	-	TGTGCCAGCAGTGAGTTTCATAAGAGAAGAGACTACACCTTC	CASSEFHKRRDYTF
TRBV29-1	few	TRBJ1-1	-	TGCAGTCCTCACAGGGACACTGAAGCTTTCTTT	CSPHRDTEAFF
TRBV6-5	-	TRBJ2-1	TRBD1	TGTGCCAGCAGTTACTCGAGGGACAGGAACAATGAGCAGTTCTTC	CASSYSRDRNNEQFF
TRBV3-1	-	TRBJ2-3	-	TGTGCCAGCAGCCTTAGGGGGTTGGGCACAGATACGCAGTATTTT	CASSLRGLGTDTQYF
TRBV12-3/TRBV12-4	-	TRBJ1-4	TRBD1	TGTGCCAGCAGTCACGCCGGGACAGGGAGTGCAACTAATGAAAAACTGTTTTTT	CASSHAGTGSATNEKLFF
TRBV19	-	TRBJ1-1	TRBD1	TGTGCCAGTGCGATAGGACAGGGGGCTTACACTGAAGCTTTCTTT	CASAIGQGAYTEAFF
TRBV7-2	-	TRBJ2-3	-	TGTGCCAGCAGCTTAGATAGCATTCGCAAACTAGATACGCAGTATTTT	CASSLDSIRKLDTQYF
TRBV29-1	few	TRBJ2-1	-	TGCAGCGTTGAACTCAATGAGCAGTTCTTC	CSVELNEQFF
TRBV7-2	-	TRBJ2-1	TRBD2	TGTGCCAGCAGGCGACTAGCGGGCCGAGGTGAGCAGTTCTTC	CASRRLAGRGEQFF
TRBV29-1	-	TRBJ2-5	-	TGCAGCGTTGCGACAGTGTACCAAGAGACCCAGTACTTC	CSVATVYQETQYF
TRBV27	-	TRBJ2-7	-	TGTGCCAGCATGGCCCCTCGACAGAGCTACGAGCAGTACTTC	CASMAPRQSYEQYF
TRBV2	-	TRBJ2-5	-	TGTGCCGGAGGTGGTCGGAGGCATTCACAAGAGACCCAGTACTTC	CAGGGRRHSQETQYF
TRBV5-1	-	TRBJ2-7	-	TGCGCCAGCAGCCCAGGGACTCCCTACGAGCAGTACTTC	CASSPGTPYEQYF
TRBV6-2/TRBV6-3	few	TRBJ2-1	TRBD2	TGTGCCAGCAGTTACTCGACGGCTAGCGGGGGGGCGAACGAGCAGTTCTTC	CASSYSTASGGANEQFF
TRBV12-3/TRBV12-4	few	TRBJ1-5	-	TGTGCCAGCAGCCCAGCCAATCAGCCCCAGCATTTT	CASSPANQPQHF
TRBV7-8	-	TRBJ2-1	TRBD1	TGTGCCAGCAGCTTAATGTCTGTGGTCGGGACAGGGAGGAATGAGCAGTTCTTC	CASSLMSVVGTGRNEQFF
TRBV25-1	-	TRBJ1-3	-	TGTGCCAGCAGTGACCAAAGGGGGGGCTCCGGAAACACCATATATTTT	CASSDQRGGSGNTIYF
TRBV5-1	many	TRBJ1-1	TRBD1	TGCGCCAGCAGCTTGGGACAGGGGCCAACTGAAGCTTTCTTT	CASSLGQGPTEAFF
TRBV5-5	-	TRBJ1-1	-	TGTGCCAGCAGCTTGAGCATAGCACTGAACACTGAAGCTTTCTTT	CASSLSIALNTEAFF
TRBV13	-	TRBJ2-1	-	TGTGCCAGCAGCTTAACAGTTAAGGAGCAGTTCTTC	CASSLTVKEQFF
TRBV29-1	-	TRBJ2-5	TRBD2	TGCAGCGTTGAGAAGCGGGGGTTCCAAGAGACCCAGTACTTC	CSVEKRGFQETQYF
TRBV12-3/TRBV12-4	-	TRBJ2-3	-	TGTGCCAGCAGTTTTTCCAGGGATACGCAGTATTTT	CASSFSRDTQYF
TRBV6-6	-	TRBJ2-7	-	TGTGCCAGCACCCAAAGGGGCCTACAGGGTGGTAGGTACGAGCAGTACTTC	CASTQRGLQGGRYEQYF
TRBV6-2/TRBV6-3	-	TRBJ2-7	-	TGTGCCAGCAGTTACTGGGGCTTCTACGAGCAGTACTTC	CASSYWGFYEQYF
TRBV29-1	-	TRBJ1-2	-	TGCAGCGTTGGGAGCAGAGACTATGGCTACACCTTC	CSVGSRDYGYTF
TRBV12-3/TRBV12-4	few	TRBJ1-2	TRBD1	TGTGCCAGCAGTTTCGGGGACAGAGACAACTATGGCTACACCTTC	CASSFGDRDNYGYTF
TRBV5-6	-	TRBJ2-1	-	TGTGCCAGCAGCTCCCTTGTAGATGAGCAGTTCTTC	CASSSLVDEQFF
TRBV20-1	few	TRBJ1-2	-	TGCAGTGCTAGAGATAGGGTGGAGCATAACTATGGCTACACCTTC	CSARDRVEHNYGYTF